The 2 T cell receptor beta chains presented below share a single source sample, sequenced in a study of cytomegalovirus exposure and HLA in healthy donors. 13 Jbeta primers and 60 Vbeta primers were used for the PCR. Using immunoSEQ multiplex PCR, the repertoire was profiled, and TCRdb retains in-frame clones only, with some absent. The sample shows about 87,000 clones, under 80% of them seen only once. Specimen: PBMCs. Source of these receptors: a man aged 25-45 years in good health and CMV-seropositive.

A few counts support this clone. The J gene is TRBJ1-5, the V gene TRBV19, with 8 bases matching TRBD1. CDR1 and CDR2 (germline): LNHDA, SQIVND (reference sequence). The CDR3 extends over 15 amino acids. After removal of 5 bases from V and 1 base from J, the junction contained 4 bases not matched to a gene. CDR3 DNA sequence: TGTGCCAGTAGTCCTGACAGGGGCAGCAATCAGCCCCAGCATTTT. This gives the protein CASSPDRGSNQPQHF.

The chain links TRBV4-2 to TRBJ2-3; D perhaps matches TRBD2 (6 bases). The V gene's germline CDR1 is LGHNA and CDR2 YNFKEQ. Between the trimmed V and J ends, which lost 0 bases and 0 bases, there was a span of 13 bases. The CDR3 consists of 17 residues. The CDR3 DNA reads TGTGCCAGCAGCCAAGAAGTCCTAGCGTATAGCACAGATACGCAGTATTTT. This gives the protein CASSQEVLAYSTDTQYF.